This T cell receptor beta chain was recovered during a study of cytomegalovirus exposure and HLA in healthy donors. Trimming took off 0 bases at V and 2 bases at J, with 8 bases between the two ends. The CDR3 is 13 residues long. In germline, CDR1 is SQVTM, CDR2 ANQGSEA. The PCR was carried out with 60 Vbeta primers and 13 Jbeta primers. The data were produced by immunoSEQ multiplex PCR, yet TCRdb's version contains in-frame clones alone and is incomplete. The sample lists 280,000 or so clones, 85% to 90% occurring once. The sequence derives from a woman aged 18-30 years in good health and CMV-seronegative. Sequenced material: PBMCs. The genes are TRBV29-1 and TRBJ2-7; D gene uncertain. The CDR3 DNA reads TGCAGCGTTGAAGACGACAAACCCTACGAGCAGTACTTC. This translates into CSVEDDKPYEQYF.